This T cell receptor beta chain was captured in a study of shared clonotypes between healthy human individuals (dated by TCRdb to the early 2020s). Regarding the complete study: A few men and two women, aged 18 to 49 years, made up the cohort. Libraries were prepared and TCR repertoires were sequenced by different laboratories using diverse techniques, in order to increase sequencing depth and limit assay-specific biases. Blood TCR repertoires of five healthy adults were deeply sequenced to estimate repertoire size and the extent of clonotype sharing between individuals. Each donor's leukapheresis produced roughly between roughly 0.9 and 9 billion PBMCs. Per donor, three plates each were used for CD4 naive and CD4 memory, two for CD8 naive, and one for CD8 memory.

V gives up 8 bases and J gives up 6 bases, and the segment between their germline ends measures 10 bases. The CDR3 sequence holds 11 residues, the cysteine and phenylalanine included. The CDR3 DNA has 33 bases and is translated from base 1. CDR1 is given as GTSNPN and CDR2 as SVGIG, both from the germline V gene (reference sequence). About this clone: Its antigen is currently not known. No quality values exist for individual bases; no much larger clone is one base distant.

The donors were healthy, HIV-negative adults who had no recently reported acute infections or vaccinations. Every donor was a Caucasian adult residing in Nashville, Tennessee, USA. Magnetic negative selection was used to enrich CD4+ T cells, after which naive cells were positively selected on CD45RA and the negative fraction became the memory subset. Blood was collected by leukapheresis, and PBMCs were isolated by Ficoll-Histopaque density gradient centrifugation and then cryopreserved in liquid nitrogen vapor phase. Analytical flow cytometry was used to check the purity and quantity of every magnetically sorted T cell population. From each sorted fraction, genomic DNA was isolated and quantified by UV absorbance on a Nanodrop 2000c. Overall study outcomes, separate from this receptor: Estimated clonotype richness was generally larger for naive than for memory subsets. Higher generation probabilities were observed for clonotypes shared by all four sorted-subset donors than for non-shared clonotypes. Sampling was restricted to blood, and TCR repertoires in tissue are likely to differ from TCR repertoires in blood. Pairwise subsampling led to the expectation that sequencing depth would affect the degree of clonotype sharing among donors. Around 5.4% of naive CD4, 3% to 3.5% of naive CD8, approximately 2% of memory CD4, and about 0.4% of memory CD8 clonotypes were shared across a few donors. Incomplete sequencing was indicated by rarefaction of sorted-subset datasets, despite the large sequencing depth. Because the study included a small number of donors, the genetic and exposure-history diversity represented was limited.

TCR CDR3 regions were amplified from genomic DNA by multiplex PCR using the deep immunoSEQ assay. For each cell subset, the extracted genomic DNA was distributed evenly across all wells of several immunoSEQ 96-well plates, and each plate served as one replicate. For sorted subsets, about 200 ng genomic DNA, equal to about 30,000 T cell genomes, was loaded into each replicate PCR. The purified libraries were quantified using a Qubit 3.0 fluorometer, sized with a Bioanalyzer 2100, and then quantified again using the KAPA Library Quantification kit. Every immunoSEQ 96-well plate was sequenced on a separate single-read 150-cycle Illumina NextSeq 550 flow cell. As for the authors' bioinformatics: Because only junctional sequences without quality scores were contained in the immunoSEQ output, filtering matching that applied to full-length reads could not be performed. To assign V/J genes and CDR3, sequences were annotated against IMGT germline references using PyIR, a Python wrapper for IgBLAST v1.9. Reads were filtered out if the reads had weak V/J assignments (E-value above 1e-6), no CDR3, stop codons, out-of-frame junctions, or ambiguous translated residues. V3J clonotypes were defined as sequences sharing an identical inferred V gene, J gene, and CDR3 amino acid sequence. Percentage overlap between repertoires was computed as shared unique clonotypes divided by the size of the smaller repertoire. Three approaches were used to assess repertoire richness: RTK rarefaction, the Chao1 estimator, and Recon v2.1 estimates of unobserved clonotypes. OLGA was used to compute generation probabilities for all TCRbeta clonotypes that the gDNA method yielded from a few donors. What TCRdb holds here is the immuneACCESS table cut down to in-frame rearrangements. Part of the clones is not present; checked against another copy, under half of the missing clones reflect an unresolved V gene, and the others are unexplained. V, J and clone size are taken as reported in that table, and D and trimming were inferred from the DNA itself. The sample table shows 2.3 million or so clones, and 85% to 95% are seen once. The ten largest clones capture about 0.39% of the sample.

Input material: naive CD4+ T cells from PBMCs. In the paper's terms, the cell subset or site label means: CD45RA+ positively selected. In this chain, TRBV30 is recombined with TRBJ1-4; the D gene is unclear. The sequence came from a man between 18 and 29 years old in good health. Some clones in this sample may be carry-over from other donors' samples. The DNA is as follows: TGTGCCCGCGGAAGGGATGAAAAACTGTTTTTT. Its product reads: CARGRDEKLFF.